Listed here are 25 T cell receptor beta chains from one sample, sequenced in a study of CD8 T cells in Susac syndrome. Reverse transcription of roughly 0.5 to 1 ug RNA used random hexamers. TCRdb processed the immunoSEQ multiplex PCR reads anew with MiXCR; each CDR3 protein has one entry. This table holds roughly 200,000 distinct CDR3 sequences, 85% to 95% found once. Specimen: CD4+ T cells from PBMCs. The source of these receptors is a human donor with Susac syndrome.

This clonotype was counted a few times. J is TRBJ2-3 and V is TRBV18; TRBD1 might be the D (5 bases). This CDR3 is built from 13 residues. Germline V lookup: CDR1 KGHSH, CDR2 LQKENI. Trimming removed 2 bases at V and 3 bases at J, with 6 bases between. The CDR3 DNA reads TGTGCCAGCTCACCAAGGGGAACAGATACGCAGTATTTT. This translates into CASSPRGTDTQYF.

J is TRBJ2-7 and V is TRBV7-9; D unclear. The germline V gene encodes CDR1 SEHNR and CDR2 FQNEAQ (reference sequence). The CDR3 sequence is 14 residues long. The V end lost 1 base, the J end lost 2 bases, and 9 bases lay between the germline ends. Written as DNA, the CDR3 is TGTGCCAGCAGCTTAGGCCTACCGCCCTACGAGCAGTACTTC. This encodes CASSLGLPPYEQYF.

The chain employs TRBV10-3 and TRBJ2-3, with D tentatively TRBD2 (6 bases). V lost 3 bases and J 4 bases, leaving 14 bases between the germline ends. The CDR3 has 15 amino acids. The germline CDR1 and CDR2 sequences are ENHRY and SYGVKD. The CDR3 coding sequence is TGTGCCATCAGTGATGAAGGAGGGGTGGCAGATACGCAGTATTTT. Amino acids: CAISDEGGVADTQYF.

CDR3 nucleotides: TGTGCCAGCAGCGTCCCGGGGAGGCTTAACTATGGCTACACCTTC. Translating gives CASSVPGRLNYGYTF. The chain carries TRBV4-2 and TRBJ1-2; no clear D gene. CDR1 is LGHNA and CDR2 is YNFKEQ in the germline V gene. V lost 5 bases, J lost 1 base, and 14 bases lay in between. The CDR3 spans 15 residues.

The CDR3 loop reads CASSSAMNTEAFF. CDR3 DNA: TGTGCCAGTAGCTCGGCCATGAACACTGAAGCTTTCTTT. J is TRBJ1-1 and V is TRBV19; no firm D call. Germline CDR1 reads LNHDA; CDR2 reads SQIVND (reference sequence). The CDR3 sequence is 13 residues long. Trimming left V 6 bases short and J 0 bases short, with 8 bases between.

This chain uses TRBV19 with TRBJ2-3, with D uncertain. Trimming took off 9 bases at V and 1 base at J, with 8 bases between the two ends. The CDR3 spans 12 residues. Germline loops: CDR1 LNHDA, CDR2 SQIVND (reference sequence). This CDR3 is CASCQGTDTQYF. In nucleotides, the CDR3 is TGTGCCAGCTGCCAGGGCACAGATACGCAGTATTTT. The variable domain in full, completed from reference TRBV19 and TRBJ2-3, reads DGGITQSPKYLFRKEGQNVTLSCEQNLNHDAMYWYRQDPGQGLRLIYYSQIVNDFQKGDIAEGYSVSREKKESFPLTVTSAQKNPTAFYLCASCQGTDTQYFGPGTRLTVL.

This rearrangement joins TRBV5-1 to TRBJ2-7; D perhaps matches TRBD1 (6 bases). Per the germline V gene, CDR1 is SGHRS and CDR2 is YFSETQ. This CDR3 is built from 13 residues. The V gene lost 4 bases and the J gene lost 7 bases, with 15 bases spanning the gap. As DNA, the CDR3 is TGCGCCAGCAGCCCGGGACATTCACCGGAGCAGTACTTC. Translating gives CASSPGHSPEQYF.

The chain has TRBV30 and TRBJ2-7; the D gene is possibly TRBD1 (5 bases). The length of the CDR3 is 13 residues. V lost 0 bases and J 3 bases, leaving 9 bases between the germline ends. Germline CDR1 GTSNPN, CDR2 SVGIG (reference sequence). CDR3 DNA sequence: TGTGCCTGGAGTGTTGGGCAGGGCTACGAGCAGTACTTC. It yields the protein CAWSVGQGYEQYF.

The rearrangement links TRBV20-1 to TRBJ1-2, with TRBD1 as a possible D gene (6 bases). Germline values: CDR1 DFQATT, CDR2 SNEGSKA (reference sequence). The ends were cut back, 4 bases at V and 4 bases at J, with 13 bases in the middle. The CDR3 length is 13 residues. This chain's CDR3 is CSATGGASYGYTF. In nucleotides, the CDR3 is TGCAGTGCTACCGGGGGCGCAAGCTATGGCTACACCTTC.

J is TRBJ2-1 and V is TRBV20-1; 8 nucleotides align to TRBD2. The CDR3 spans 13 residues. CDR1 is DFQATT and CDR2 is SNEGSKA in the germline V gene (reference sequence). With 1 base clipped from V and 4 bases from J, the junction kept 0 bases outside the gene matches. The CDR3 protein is CSARAGGYNEQFF. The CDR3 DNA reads TGCAGTGCTAGAGCGGGAGGGTACAATGAGCAGTTCTTC.

The DNA of the CDR3 is TGTGCCAGCAAGAAGGGACAGATTGGATTCGGTTTCGTCCCCCAGCATTTT. As protein: CASKKGQIGFGFVPQHF. The V and J genes are TRBV2 and TRBJ1-5; 7 bases are a match to TRBD1. With V trimmed by 7 bases and J by 10 bases, 22 bases remained unmatched. The CDR3 is made up of 17 amino acids. The V gene's germline CDR1 is SNHLY and CDR2 FYNNEI.

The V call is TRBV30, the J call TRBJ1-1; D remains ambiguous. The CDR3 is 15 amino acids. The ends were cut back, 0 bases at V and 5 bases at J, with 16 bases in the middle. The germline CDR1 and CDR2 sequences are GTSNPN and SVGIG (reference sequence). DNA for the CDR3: TGTGCCTGGAGTGTTTCGGGCCCTGGGAGGACTGAAGCTTTCTTT. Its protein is CAWSVSGPGRTEAFF.

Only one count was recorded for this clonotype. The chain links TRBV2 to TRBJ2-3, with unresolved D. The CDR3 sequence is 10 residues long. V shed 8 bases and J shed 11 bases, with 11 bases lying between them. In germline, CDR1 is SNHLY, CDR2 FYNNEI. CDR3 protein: CASGLLGQYF. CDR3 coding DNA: TGTGCCAGCGGGCTCCTCGGGCAGTATTTT. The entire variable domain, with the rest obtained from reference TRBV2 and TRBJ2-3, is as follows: EPEVTQTPSHQVTQMGQEVILRCVPISNHLYFYWYRQILGQKVEFLVSFYNNEISEKSEIFDDQFSVERPDGSNFTLKIRSTKLEDSAMYFCASGLLGQYFGPGTRLTVL.

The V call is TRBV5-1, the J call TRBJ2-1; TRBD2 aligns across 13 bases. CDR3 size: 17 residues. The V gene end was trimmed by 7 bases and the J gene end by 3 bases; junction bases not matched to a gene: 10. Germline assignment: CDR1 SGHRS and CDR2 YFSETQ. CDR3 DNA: TGCGCCAGCGGATCCGGGACTAGCGGGGTCGACTACAATGAGCAGTTCTTC. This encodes CASGSGTSGVDYNEQFF.

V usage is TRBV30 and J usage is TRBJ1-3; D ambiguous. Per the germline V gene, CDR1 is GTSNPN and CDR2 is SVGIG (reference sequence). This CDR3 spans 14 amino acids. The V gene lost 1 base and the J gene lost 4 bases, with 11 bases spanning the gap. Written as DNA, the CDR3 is TGTGCCTGGAGTGGACCCCCCAGGGGAAACACCATATATTTT. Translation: CAWSGPPRGNTIYF. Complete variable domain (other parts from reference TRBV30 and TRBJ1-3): SQTIHQWPATLVQPVGSPLSLECTVEGTSNPNLYWYRQAAGRGLQLLFYSVGIGQISSEVPQNLSASRPQDRQFILSSKKLLLSDSGFYLCAWSGPPRGNTIYFGEGSWLTVV.

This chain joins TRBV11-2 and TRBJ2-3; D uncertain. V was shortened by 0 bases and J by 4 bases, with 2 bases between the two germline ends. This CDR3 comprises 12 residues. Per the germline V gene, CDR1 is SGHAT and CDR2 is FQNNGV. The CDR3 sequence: CASSLESDTQYF. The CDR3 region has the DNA TGTGCCAGCAGCTTAGAGTCAGATACGCAGTATTTT.

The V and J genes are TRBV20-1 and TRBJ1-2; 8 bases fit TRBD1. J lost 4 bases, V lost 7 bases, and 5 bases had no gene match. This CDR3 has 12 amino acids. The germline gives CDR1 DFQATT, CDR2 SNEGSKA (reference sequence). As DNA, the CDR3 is TGCAGTGTCGAGGACAGGGTCTATGGCTACACCTTC. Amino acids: CSVEDRVYGYTF.

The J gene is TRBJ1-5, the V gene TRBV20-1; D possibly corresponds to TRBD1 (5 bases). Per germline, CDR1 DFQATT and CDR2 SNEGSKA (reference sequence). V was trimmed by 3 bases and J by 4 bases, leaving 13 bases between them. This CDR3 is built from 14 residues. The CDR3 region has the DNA TGCAGTGCTAGCGGAGGGACTGGGAATCAGCCCCAGCATTTT. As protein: CSASGGTGNQPQHF.

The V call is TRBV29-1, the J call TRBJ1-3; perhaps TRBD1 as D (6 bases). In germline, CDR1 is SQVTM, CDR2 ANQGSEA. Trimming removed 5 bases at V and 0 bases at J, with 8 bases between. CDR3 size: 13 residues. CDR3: CSVRQDSGNTIYF. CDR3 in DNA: TGCAGCGTTCGACAGGACTCTGGAAACACCATATATTTT.

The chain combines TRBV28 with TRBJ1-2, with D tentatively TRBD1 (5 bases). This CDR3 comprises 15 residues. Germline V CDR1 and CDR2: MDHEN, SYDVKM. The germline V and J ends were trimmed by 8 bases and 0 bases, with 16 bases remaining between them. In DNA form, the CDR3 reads TGTGCCAGCCACGGGGCACCACATTCTAACTATGGCTACACCTTC. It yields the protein CASHGAPHSNYGYTF.

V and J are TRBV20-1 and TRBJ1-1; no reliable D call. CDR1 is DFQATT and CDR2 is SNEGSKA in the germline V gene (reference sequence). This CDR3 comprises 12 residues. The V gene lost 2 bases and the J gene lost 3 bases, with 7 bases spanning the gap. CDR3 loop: CSARKWDTEAFF. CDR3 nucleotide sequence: TGCAGTGCTAGAAAGTGGGACACTGAAGCTTTCTTT.

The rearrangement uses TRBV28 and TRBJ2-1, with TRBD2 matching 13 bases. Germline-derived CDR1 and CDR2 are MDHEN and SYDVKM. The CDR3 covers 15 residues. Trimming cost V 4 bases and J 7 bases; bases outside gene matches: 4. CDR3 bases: TGTGCCAGCAGTTCTCTACTAGCGGGAGGGAATGAGCAGTTCTTC. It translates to CASSSLLAGGNEQFF.

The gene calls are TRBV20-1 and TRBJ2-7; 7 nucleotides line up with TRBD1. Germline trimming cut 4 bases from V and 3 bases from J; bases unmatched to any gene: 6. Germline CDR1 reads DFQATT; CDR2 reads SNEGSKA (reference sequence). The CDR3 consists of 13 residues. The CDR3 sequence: CSAKGRGIYEQYF. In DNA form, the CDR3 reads TGCAGTGCTAAGGGCAGGGGGATCTACGAGCAGTACTTC.

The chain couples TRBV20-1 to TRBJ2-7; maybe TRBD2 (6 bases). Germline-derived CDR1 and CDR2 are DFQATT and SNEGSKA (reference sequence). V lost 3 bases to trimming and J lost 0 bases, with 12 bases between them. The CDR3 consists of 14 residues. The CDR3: CSASTRGLSYEQYF. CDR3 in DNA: TGCAGTGCTAGCACCCGGGGACTCTCCTACGAGCAGTACTTC.

CDR3 sequence reads: CASSLNSEETQYF. The CDR3 nucleotides are TGTGCCAGCAGCTTAAACAGTGAAGAGACCCAGTACTTC. V usage is TRBV7-9 and J usage is TRBJ2-5; D gene ambiguous. V was shortened by 2 bases and J by 3 bases, with 7 bases between the two germline ends. Per the germline V gene, CDR1 is SEHNR and CDR2 is FQNEAQ (reference sequence). The CDR3 sequence is 13 residues long. The complete variable domain, with remaining parts taken from reference TRBV7-9 and TRBJ2-5, reads DTGVSQNPRHKITKRGQNVTFRCDPISEHNRLYWYRQTLGQGPEFLTYFQNEAQLEKSRLLSDRFSAERPKGSFSTLEIQRTEQGDSAMYLCASSLNSEETQYFGPGTRLLVL.